Reported below is one TCR beta chain. Its antigen remains unknown. Specimens held roughly 0.9-10 million cryopreserved PBMC prior to DNA extraction. The CDR3 length is 14 residues. Trimming took off 8 bases at V and 1 base at J, with 12 bases between the two ends. The V gene's germline CDR1 is MNHEY and CDR2 SVGAGI. Sequencing used immunoSEQ v3.0 at survey level. Profiled with immunoSEQ multiplex PCR; TCRdb holds only in-frame clones, not every one. The sample consists of approximately 27,000 clones, just over 90% of them appearing once. This record comes from a study of long-term antiretroviral therapy in people with HIV. General study points: HIV repertoires showed narrower CDR3 length ranges than controls. Diversity remained lower than transplant donor controls, even though it increased after ART.

This receptor was identified in a young man with HIV. The source was unsorted PBMCs, collected 3.1 years after starting antiretroviral therapy. The chain joins TRBV6-5 to TRBJ1-3, with a possible D match to TRBD1 (5 bases). The DNA for the CDR3 is TGTGCCAGCGCACTCGGGGCGTCTGGAAACACCATATATTTT. Translated: CASALGASGNTIYF.